This TCR beta chain was captured by sequencing in a study of blood T cell repertoires in COVID-19. Assay: immunoSEQ multiplex PCR; the TCRdb copy retains only in-frame clones and omits some. In the table there are fewer than 500,000 clones, approximately 90% of which are singletons. The CDR3 has 14 amino acids. V was trimmed by 3 bases and J by 7 bases, leaving 12 bases between them. CDR1 is MNHEY, CDR2 SMNVEV, per germline (reference sequence). The chain joins TRBV27 to TRBJ2-2; TRBD1 is a possible D gene (6 bases). Sequenced input: peripheral blood. The sequence was collected from a man younger than 30 with COVID-19, enrolled during active disease. CDR3 sequence reads: CASSFNEGVGELFF. The DNA of the CDR3 is TGTGCCAGCAGTTTTAACGAGGGGGTCGGGGAGCTGTTTTTT.